The present T cell receptor beta chain was sequenced within a study of CD8 T cells in Susac syndrome. General study findings and limits: TCR sequencing and HLA analysis covered a relatively small number of individuals.

Random hexamers were used to reverse transcribe about 0.5 to 1 ug of RNA. TCR beta CDR3 was amplified by immunoSEQ multiplex PCR. This amplification extended across 54 Vbeta and 13 Jbeta segments. One entry per CDR3 protein results from TCRdb running MiXCR on the immunoSEQ multiplex PCR reads. The table lists around 300,000 distinct CDR3 sequences, approximately 89% of them singletons. As to this clonotype: Its specificity is not known.

The sequence came from a human donor with multiple sclerosis. The specimen was CD8+ T cells from PBMCs.

The chain's CDR3 is CASRSEIAPRETQYF. The CDR3 nucleotides read TGTGCCAGCAGATCCGAGATCGCGCCCCGGGAGACCCAGTACTTC. The rearrangement uses TRBV7-8 and TRBJ2-5; D is undetermined. Trimming stripped 6 bases from V and 5 bases from J, with 19 bases between. The germline V gene encodes CDR1 SGHVS and CDR2 FQNEAQ. This CDR3 comprises 15 residues.